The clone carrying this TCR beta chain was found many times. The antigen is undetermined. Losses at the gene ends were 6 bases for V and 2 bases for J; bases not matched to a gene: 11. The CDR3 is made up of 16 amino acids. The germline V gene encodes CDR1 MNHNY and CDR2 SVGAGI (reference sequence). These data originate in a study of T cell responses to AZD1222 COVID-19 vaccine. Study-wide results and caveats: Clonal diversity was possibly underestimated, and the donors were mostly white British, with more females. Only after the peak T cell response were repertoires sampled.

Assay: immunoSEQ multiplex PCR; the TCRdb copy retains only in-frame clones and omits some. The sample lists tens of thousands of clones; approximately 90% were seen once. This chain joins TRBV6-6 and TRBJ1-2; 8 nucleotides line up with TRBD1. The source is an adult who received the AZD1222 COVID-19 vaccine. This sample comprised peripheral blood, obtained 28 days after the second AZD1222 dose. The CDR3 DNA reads TGTGCCAGCAGGGGACCACAGGGGGAAGCCAACTATGGCTACACCTTC. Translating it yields CASRGPQGEANYGYTF.